Listed below are T cell receptor beta chains from one sample, sequenced in a study of early T cells in non-severe SARS-CoV-2 infection. MiXCR was run by TCRdb on the 5' RACE reads, yielding one entry per CDR3 protein. Found here are tens of thousands of distinct CDR3 sequences, approximately 5% of them singletons; the top ten hold over 20%. The sequencing input was whole blood. These receptors originate from an adult who was a healthcare worker with PCR-confirmed SARS-CoV-2 infection or an uninfected control (not recorded which). Each CDR3 is given with its conserved first and last residue. D genes are given only for firm matches. Clone sizes are given selectively: once, few, many, or a class where the clone is expanded.

TRBD2	TRBV3-1	TRBJ2-7	few	TGTGCCAGCAGCCCGAGCGGGGCGTCTCCCTACGAGCAGTACTTC	CASSPSGASPYEQYF
TRBD2	TRBV5-4	TRBJ2-2	few	TGTGCCAGCAGACGATCCGGGACTAGCGCCGGGGAGCTGTTTTTT	CASRRSGTSAGELFF
TRBD1	TRBV7-2	TRBJ2-1	many	TGTGCCAGCAGCTTAGAGATGCCGGGACAGGGCACCCACAATGAGCAGTTCTTC	CASSLEMPGQGTHNEQFF
-	TRBV7-2	TRBJ1-6	many	TGTGCCAGCAGCTTAGGGACCACCGATTCACCCCTCCACTTT	CASSLGTTDSPLHF
-	TRBV4-3	TRBJ2-7	many	TGCGCCAGCAGCCATGGGACGGACACCTACGAGCAGTACTTC	CASSHGTDTYEQYF
TRBD2	TRBV19	TRBJ2-4	-	TGTGCCACCGCACCGGGACTAGCGGGAGGAACTGAAAACATTCAGTACTTC	CATAPGLAGGTENIQYF
TRBD2	TRBV12-3/TRBV12-4	TRBJ2-3	-	TGTGCCAGCAGTTATCTAGCGGGGGGGCGGACAGATACGCAGTATTTT	CASSYLAGGRTDTQYF
TRBD2	TRBV28	TRBJ2-2	few	TGTGCCAGCAGTTTGGATCCTACGGGAGGGCCTACCGGGGAGCTGTTTTTT	CASSLDPTGGPTGELFF
-	TRBV7-6	TRBJ2-6	many	TGTGCCAGCAGCCCTGGGCCTGGGGTCGTCCTGACTTTC	CASSPGPGVVLTF
-	TRBV7-8	TRBJ2-6	many	TGTGCCAGCAGCGACGACCGCTCTGGGGCCAACGTCCTGACTTTC	CASSDDRSGANVLTF
TRBD1	TRBV9	TRBJ1-3	many	TGTGCCAGCAGCGTAGGGGGGGACAGGGTCCCCCTCAGCAACACCATATATTTT	CASSVGGDRVPLSNTIYF
-	TRBV7-3	TRBJ2-3	many	TGTGCCAGCAGCTTACAACCGGGGTCAGATACGCAGTATTTT	CASSLQPGSDTQYF
TRBD1	TRBV5-1	TRBJ1-1	many	TGCGCCAGCAGCCCAGGACAGGGACAGAGGACTGAAGCTTTCTTT	CASSPGQGQRTEAFF
-	TRBV30	TRBJ1-2	few	TGTGCCTGGACCTATCCTGGGGTTCTGGGTGGCTACACCTTC	CAWTYPGVLGGYTF
-	TRBV20-1	TRBJ1-1	many	TGCAGTGCTAGAGTGCCCATCATGAGGAACACTGAAGCTTTCTTT	CSARVPIMRNTEAFF
-	TRBV11-2	TRBJ1-5	few	TGTGCCAGCAGCTTAGCGGCTTCTCAGCCCCAGCATTTT	CASSLAASQPQHF
-	TRBV7-9	TRBJ2-5	-	TGTGCCAGCAGCTCAAACCGGGACACCAACCAAGAGACCCAGTACTTC	CASSSNRDTNQETQYF
TRBD1	TRBV7-9	TRBJ2-7	many	TGTGCCAGCAGCAGAAACAGGGGCGCGGTGGAGCAGTACTTC	CASSRNRGAVEQYF
TRBD1	TRBV10-3	TRBJ2-7	many	TGTGCCATCAGTGAGTTCGGGACAGGGTCTGGGGAGCAGTACTTC	CAISEFGTGSGEQYF
TRBD1	TRBV30	TRBJ1-2	many	TGTGCCTGGAGTCCGGGGGGACAGGGTGGTGGCTACACCTTC	CAWSPGGQGGGYTF
-	TRBV6-4	TRBJ2-7	many	TGTGCCAGCAGTGACTTGAGGCAGAATGAGCAGTACTTC	CASSDLRQNEQYF
-	TRBV19	TRBJ1-4	many	TGTGCCAGTAAGGGAAAGGCGGCAACTAATGAAAAACTGTTTTTT	CASKGKAATNEKLFF
-	TRBV12-3/TRBV12-4	TRBJ1-6	few	TGTGCCAGCAGTTTAGCGTTAGGGTCATATAATTCACCCCTCCACTTT	CASSLALGSYNSPLHF
-	TRBV12-3/TRBV12-4	TRBJ2-4	many	TGTGCCAGCAGTTTAGTACAGCAAAACATTCAGTACTTC	CASSLVQQNIQYF
TRBD2	TRBV20-1	TRBJ2-1	few	TGCAGTGCTAGTTTTCTGCGGGGGACGAACAATGAGCAGTTCTTC	CSASFLRGTNNEQFF
-	TRBV9	TRBJ1-3	few	TGTGCCAGCAGCGTAAATCCGGGCCAACTAGGAAACACCATATATTTT	CASSVNPGQLGNTIYF
-	TRBV6-6	TRBJ1-1	many	TGTGCCAGCAGTTACTCCGGGGGAGTTTCCACTGAAGCTTTCTTT	CASSYSGGVSTEAFF
-	TRBV21-1	TRBJ2-5	-	TGTGCCAGCAGCAAAGAGAGGTCCCAAGAGACCCAGTACTTC	CASSKERSQETQYF
TRBD1	TRBV5-5	TRBJ2-7	few	TGTGCCAGCAGCTTGGCGGTTTCAGGGGGCATTTCCTACGAGCAGTACTTC	CASSLAVSGGISYEQYF
-	TRBV11-3	TRBJ2-1	many	TGTGCCAGCAGCTTGGACCGAGGTCCGAGCTCCTACAATGAGCAGTTCTTC	CASSLDRGPSSYNEQFF
TRBD2	TRBV19	TRBJ2-7	many	TGTGCCAGTAGTATAGATCTTAGGACTAGGCGCGAGCAGTACTTC	CASSIDLRTRREQYF
TRBD1	TRBV3-1	TRBJ1-2	many	TGTGCCAGCAGCCAAGATAGGGGACAGGAAGGCTACACCTTC	CASSQDRGQEGYTF